This T cell receptor (beta chain) was captured in a study of cytomegalovirus exposure and HLA in healthy donors. The study's findings and limits: In a later analysis, TCR beta V- and J-gene trimming was associated with a missense DCLRE1C variant. Common viral pathogens seemed to be connected with several of the most significant clusters, according to a later analysis.

Primers for the PCR totalled 60 Vbeta and 13 Jbeta. Only in-frame clones appear in the TCRdb table, and some are missing; sequencing was by immunoSEQ multiplex PCR. The repertoire holds 90,000 to 95,000 clones, around 80% seen once, with under 2.5% in the top ten. The CDR3 runs to 13 residues. Germline V gives CDR1 MNHNS, CDR2 SASEGT. V shed 6 bases, J shed 14 bases, and the junction held 12 bases outside the gene matches. Notes on this clone: Its specificity is unknown.

The source is a man younger than 35 in good health and CMV-seronegative. The sequencing sample was made of PBMCs. J is TRBJ1-1 and V is TRBV6-1; 10 bases match TRBD1. The CDR3 DNA sequence: TGTGCCAGCAGGCGACAGGGGGCCTTTGGAGACTTCTTT. Amino acids: CASRRQGAFGDFF.